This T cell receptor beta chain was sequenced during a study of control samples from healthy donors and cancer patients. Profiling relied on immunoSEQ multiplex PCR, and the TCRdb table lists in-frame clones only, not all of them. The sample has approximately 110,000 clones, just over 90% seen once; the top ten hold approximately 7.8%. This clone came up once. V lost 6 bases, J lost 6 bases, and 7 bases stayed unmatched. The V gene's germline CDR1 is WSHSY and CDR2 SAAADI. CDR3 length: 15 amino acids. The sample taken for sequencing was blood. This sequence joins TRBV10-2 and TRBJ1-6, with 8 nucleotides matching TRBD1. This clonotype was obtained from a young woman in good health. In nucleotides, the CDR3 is TGCGCCAGCAGGGGCAGGGGGCAGTCTAATTCACCCCTCCACTTT. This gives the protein CASRGRGQSNSPLHF.